A single sample gave rise to the 6 T cell receptor beta chains below, sequenced in a study of response to subunit inactivated influenza vaccine. TCRdb ran MiXCR on the RT-PCR reads and lists one entry per CDR3 protein. The table has a few hundred thousand distinct CDR3 sequences, 21% seen once. The input for sequencing was PBMCs from blood, taken about 20 months after vaccination. The source is a man aged 45-69 years who received an inactivated influenza vaccine.

V usage is TRBV11-2 and J usage is TRBJ2-2; 7 nucleotides match TRBD1. The V segment lost 7 bases and the J segment 4 bases; nucleotides outside the gene matches: 6. Germline CDR1 SGHAT, CDR2 FQNNGV. This CDR3 is 14 amino acids long. In DNA, the CDR3 is TGTGCCAGCACCTCGGGACAGAGCACCGGGGAGCTGTTTTTT. Encoded protein: CASTSGQSTGELFF.

The V call is TRBV10-3, the J call TRBJ2-1; possible D gene TRBD2, 5 bases. V lost 5 bases and J 0 bases, leaving 11 bases between the germline ends. The CDR3 is 15 residues long. From germline, CDR1 is ENHRY and CDR2 SYGVKD. CDR3 protein: CAISSSGDSYNEQFF. As DNA, the CDR3 is TGTGCCATCAGTTCGTCCGGGGACTCCTACAATGAGCAGTTCTTC.

The CDR3 protein is CASSLLADYNEQFF. CDR3 in DNA: TGTGCCAGCAGCTTACTAGCGGACTACAATGAGCAGTTCTTC. The V gene is TRBV7-9, the J gene TRBJ2-1, with 7 bases identical to TRBD2. Per germline, CDR1 SEHNR and CDR2 FQNEAQ (reference sequence). The CDR3 length is 14 residues. V was clipped by 2 bases and J by 3 bases; unmatched bases: 1.

This clonotype showed up many times. V is TRBV14 and J is TRBJ1-1, with TRBD1 matching over 7 bases. V gave up 0 bases and J gave up 5 bases; unmatched junction bases: 6. The CDR3 loop spans 15 amino acids. Per the germline V gene, CDR1 is SGHDN and CDR2 is FVKESK. The CDR3 region has the DNA TGTGCCAGCAGCCAAGATGGAGGGGGCTGGACTGAAGCTTTCTTT. Translated: CASSQDGGGWTEAFF.

This rearrangement joins TRBV7-9 to TRBJ2-1, with D unresolved. CDR1 is SEHNR, CDR2 FQNEAQ, per germline (reference sequence). CDR3 length: 11 residues. Deletions cut 4 bases from V and 7 bases from J, with 5 bases between. The CDR3 loop reads CASSWQNEQFF. CDR3 coding DNA: TGTGCCAGCAGCTGGCAAAATGAGCAGTTCTTC.

The chain links TRBV25-1 to TRBJ1-4; possible D gene TRBD1, 6 bases. The V end was cut by 8 bases, the J end by 2 bases, with 9 bases between. The CDR3 loop spans 13 amino acids. Looked up from germline, CDR1 is MGHDK and CDR2 is SYGVNS. DNA for the CDR3: TGTGCCAGCCAGGGGTGGACTAATGAAAAACTGTTTTTT. This translates into CASQGWTNEKLFF. Filled out from reference TRBV25-1 and TRBJ1-4, the complete variable domain reads EADIYQTPRYLVIGTGKKITLECSQTMGHDKMYWYQQDPGMELHLIHYSYGVNSTEKGDLSSESTVSRIRTEHFPLTLESARPSHTSQYLCASQGWTNEKLFFGSGTQLSVL.